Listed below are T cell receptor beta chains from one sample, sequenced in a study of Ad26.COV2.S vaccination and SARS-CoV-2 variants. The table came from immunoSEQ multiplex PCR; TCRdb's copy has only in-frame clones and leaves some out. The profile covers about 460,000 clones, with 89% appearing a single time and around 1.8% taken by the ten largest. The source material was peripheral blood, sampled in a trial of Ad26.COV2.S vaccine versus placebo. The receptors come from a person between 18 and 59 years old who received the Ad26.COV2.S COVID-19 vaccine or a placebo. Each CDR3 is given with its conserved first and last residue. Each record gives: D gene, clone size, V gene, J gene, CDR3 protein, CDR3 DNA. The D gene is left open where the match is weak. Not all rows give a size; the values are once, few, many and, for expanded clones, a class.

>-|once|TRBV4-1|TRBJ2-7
CASSQDRFPLTYEQYF
TGCGCCAGCAGCCAAGATCGGTTCCCGTTAACCTACGAGCAGTACTTC
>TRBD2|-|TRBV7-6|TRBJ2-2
CASGLAGGAGELFF
TGTGCCAGCGGGCTAGCGGGAGGGGCCGGGGAGCTGTTTTTT
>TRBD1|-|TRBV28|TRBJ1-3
CASSSGQGLYTIYF
TGTGCCAGCAGTTCTGGACAGGGGTTATACACCATATATTTT
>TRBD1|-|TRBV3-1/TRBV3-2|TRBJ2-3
CASSSEDRGFSDTQYF
TGTGCCAGCAGCTCAGAGGACAGGGGGTTTTCAGATACGCAGTATTTT
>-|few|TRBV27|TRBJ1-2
CASSLGRGWGGYTF
TGTGCCAGCAGTTTAGGAAGAGGTTGGGGGGGCTACACCTTC
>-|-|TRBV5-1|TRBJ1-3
CASSYGPISGNTIYF
TGCGCCAGCAGCTACGGACCTATCTCTGGAAACACCATATATTTT
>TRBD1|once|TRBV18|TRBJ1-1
CASSPGHRGVVNTEAFF
TGTGCCAGCTCCCCTGGGCACAGGGGGGTTGTGAACACTGAAGCTTTCTTT
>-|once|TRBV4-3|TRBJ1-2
CASGDRHSLGYTF
TGCGCCAGCGGAGACAGGCATAGTCTCGGCTACACCTTC
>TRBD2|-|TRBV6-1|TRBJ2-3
CASSAASGGAVDTQYF
TGTGCCAGCAGTGCGGCTAGCGGGGGGGCCGTAGATACGCAGTATTTT
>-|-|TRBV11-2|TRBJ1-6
CASSTQTGVGGYNSPLHF
TGTGCCAGCAGCACCCAGACAGGAGTGGGGGGATATAATTCACCCCTCCACTTT
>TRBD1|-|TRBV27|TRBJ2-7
CASRRQGSYEQYF
TGTGCCAGCAGACGACAGGGATCCTACGAGCAGTACTTC
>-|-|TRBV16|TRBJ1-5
CASSQSDPGAGNQPQHF
TGTGCCAGCAGCCAATCCGACCCAGGGGCTGGCAATCAGCCCCAGCATTTT
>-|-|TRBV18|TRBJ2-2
CASSQNRPANTGELFF
TGTGCCAGCTCCCAAAACAGGCCAGCGAACACCGGGGAGCTGTTTTTT
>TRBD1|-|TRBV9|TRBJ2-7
CASSATGENYEQYF
TGTGCCAGCAGCGCGACAGGGGAAAACTACGAGCAGTACTTC
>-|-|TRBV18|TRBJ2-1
CASSQTGTNNNEQFF
TGTGCCAGCTCTCAAACCGGGACGAATAACAATGAGCAGTTCTTC
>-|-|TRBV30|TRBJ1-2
CAWNSGQGYGYTF
TGTGCCTGGAATTCGGGACAAGGTTATGGCTACACCTTC
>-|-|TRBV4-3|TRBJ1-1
CASSQEVLRNTEAFF
TGCGCCAGCAGCCAAGAAGTACTCCGGAACACTGAAGCTTTCTTT
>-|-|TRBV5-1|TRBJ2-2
CASSRVNGELFF
TGCGCCAGCAGCAGGGTCAACGGGGAGCTGTTTTTT
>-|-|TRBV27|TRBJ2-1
CASRTSYNEQFF
TGTGCCAGCAGGACATCCTACAATGAGCAGTTCTTC
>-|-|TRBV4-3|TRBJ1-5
CASSQDINQPQHF
TGCGCCAGCAGCCAAGATATTAATCAGCCCCAGCATTTT
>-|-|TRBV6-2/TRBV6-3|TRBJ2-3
CASSYMQFTDTQYF
TGTGCCAGCAGTTACATGCAATTCACAGATACGCAGTATTTT
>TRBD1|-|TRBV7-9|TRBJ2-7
CASSSSLGQVASYEQYF
TGTGCCAGCAGCTCCAGCCTGGGACAGGTCGCCTCCTACGAGCAGTACTTC
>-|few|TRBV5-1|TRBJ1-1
CASSFPHATEAFF
TGCGCCAGCAGCTTTCCCCACGCCACTGAAGCTTTCTTT
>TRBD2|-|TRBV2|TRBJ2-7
CASGGRGYEQYF
TGTGCCAGCGGGGGGAGGGGTTACGAGCAGTACTTC
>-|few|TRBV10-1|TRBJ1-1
CASREHPSTEAFF
TGCGCCAGCAGGGAACACCCGTCCACTGAAGCTTTCTTT
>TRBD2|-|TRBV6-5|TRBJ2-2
CASSYAGGASTGELFF
TGTGCCAGCAGTTATGCCGGGGGGGCGAGCACCGGGGAGCTGTTTTTT
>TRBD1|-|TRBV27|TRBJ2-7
CASSSAGTGGYEQYF
TGTGCCAGCAGTTCCGCCGGGACAGGGGGCTACGAGCAGTACTTC
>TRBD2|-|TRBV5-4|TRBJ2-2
CASSLGGGVTGELFF
TGTGCCAGCAGCTTGGGCGGGGGTGTCACCGGGGAGCTGTTTTTT
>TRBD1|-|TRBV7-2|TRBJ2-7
CASSPRTGTYEQYF
TGTGCCAGCAGCCCCAGGACAGGAACCTACGAGCAGTACTTC
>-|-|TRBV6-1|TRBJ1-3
CASSERTVSGNTIYF
TGTGCCAGCAGTGAAAGGACAGTGTCTGGAAACACCATATATTTT
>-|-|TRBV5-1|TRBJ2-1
CASSNSRDKPTHNEQFF
TGCGCCAGCAGCAACTCTCGGGACAAGCCGACCCACAATGAGCAGTTCTTC
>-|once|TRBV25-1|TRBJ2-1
CASSQGRLSYNEQFF
TGTGCCAGCAGCCAGGGACGCCTCTCCTACAATGAGCAGTTCTTC
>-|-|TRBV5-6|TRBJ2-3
CASTRGISTDTQYF
TGTGCCAGCACTCGCGGGATTAGCACAGATACGCAGTATTTT
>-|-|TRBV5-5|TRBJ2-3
CASSYTTVKLDTQYF
TGTGCCAGCAGCTATACGACAGTTAAGTTGGATACGCAGTATTTT
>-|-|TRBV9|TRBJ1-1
CASSVSGGEAFF
TGTGCCAGCAGCGTATCTGGAGGGGAGGCTTTCTTT
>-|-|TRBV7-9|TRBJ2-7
CASSHGRRGETSYEQYF
TGTGCCAGCAGCCACGGACGGCGTGGAGAGACCTCCTACGAGCAGTACTTC
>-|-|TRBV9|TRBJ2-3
CASSVDSGTTDTQYF
TGTGCCAGCAGCGTAGATAGCGGAACTACAGATACGCAGTATTTT
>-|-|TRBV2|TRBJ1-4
CASTIHSMAGYEKLFF
TGTGCCAGCACCATACACTCAATGGCGGGCTATGAAAAACTGTTTTTT
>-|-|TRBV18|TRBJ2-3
CASSPRGLSTDTQYF
TGTGCCAGCTCACCAAGGGGACTTAGCACAGATACGCAGTATTTT
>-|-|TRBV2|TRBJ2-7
CASTIYEQYF
TGTGCCAGCACTATCTACGAGCAGTACTTC
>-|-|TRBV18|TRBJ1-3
CASSPPMSSGNTIYF
TGTGCCAGCTCGCCCCCCATGAGCTCTGGAAACACCATATATTTT
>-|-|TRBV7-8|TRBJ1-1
CASSLEVTGMNTEAFF
TGTGCCAGCAGCTTAGAGGTGACAGGCATGAACACTGAAGCTTTCTTT
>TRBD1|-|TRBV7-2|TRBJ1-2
CASSLEEGQNYGYTF
TGTGCCAGCAGCTTAGAAGAGGGACAGAACTATGGCTACACCTTC
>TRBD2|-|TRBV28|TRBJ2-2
CATGLAGGNPGELFF
TGTGCCACCGGACTAGCGGGAGGCAACCCCGGGGAGCTGTTTTTT
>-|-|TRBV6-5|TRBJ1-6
CASMQGLHNSPLHF
TGTGCCAGCATGCAGGGCCTCCATAATTCACCCCTCCACTTT
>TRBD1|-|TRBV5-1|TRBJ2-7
CASSRTGDRDEQYF
TGCGCCAGCAGCCGAACGGGGGACAGGGACGAGCAGTACTTC
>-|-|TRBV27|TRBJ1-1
CASSLTTGTEAFF
TGTGCCAGCAGTTTAACGACGGGGACTGAAGCTTTCTTT